Each of the 32 T cell receptor beta chains below was sequenced from the same sample in a study of cytomegalovirus exposure and HLA in healthy donors (dated by TCRdb to 2015 to 2018). Receptor amplification or capture employed the immunoSEQ multiplex PCR assay. A mixture of 60 forward primers for TCR Vbeta segments and 13 reverse primers for TCR Jbeta segments was used in the multiplex PCR. Sourced from immuneACCESS, this table was stored by TCRdb with only in-frame sequences that have V and J called. A share of the clones is absent; for the studies checked, an unresolved V gene accounts for under half, and the remainder has no known explanation. Here the sample has tens of thousands of clones; roughly 80% occur a single time. The biggest ten clones account for about 8.2% of the sample. The sample comprised PBMCs. These receptors all stem from a man aged 55-75 years in good health and CMV-seropositive.

The chain has TRBV13 and TRBJ2-1, with 7 bases matching TRBD2. This CDR3 comprises 17 residues. Unmatched junction bases numbered 11, after V lost 4 bases and J lost 2 bases. In germline, CDR1 is PRHDT, CDR2 FYEKMQ (reference sequence). The CDR3 coding sequence is TGTGCCAGCAGCTCTTATTCAACGGGGGGAACCTACAATGAGCAGTTCTTC. Encoded protein: CASSSYSTGGTYNEQFF. Based on the CDR3 plus reference TRBV13 and TRBJ2-1, the full variable domain is AAGVIQSPRHLIKEKRETATLKCYPIPRHDTVYWYQQGPGQDPQFLISFYEKMQSDKGSIPDRFSAQQFSDYHSELNMSSLELGDSALYFCASSSYSTGGTYNEQFFGPGTRLTVL.

This chain connects TRBV7-9 to TRBJ2-5, with TRBD2 as a possible D gene (5 bases). Germline V gives CDR1 SEHNR, CDR2 FQNEAQ (reference sequence). The CDR3 is 14 amino acids. The ends were cut back, 2 bases at V and 0 bases at J, with 7 bases in the middle. CDR3 nucleotides: TGTGCCAGCAGCTTAATCGGGAACCAAGAGACCCAGTACTTC. Translation gives CASSLIGNQETQYF.

V is TRBV5-4 and J is TRBJ2-1, with 11 bases aligning to TRBD2. The germline V gene has CDR1 SGHNT and CDR2 YYREEE (reference sequence). The CDR3 contains 16 residues. The trim removed 0 bases at V and 5 bases at J, leaving 4 bases unmatched. CDR3 region: CASSLGGLAADNEQFF. CDR3 in DNA: TGTGCCAGCAGCTTGGGGGGACTAGCGGCCGACAATGAGCAGTTCTTC.

The chain uses TRBV7-2 and TRBJ2-1; 7 bases map to TRBD2. The CDR3 is 15 amino acids. CDR1 is SGHTA, CDR2 FQGNSA, per germline. V lost 8 bases, J lost 3 bases, and 10 bases stayed unmatched. The CDR3 nucleotides are TGTGCCAGCTCGGTCGGAGCGGGGATCTACAATGAGCAGTTCTTC. Protein product: CASSVGAGIYNEQFF.

The J gene is TRBJ1-2, the V gene TRBV7-9; D not resolved. Trimming took off 1 base at V and 3 bases at J, with 9 bases between the two ends. Looked up from germline, CDR1 is SEHNR and CDR2 is FQNEAQ (reference sequence). CDR3 length: 14 amino acids. Here the CDR3 reads CASSLVEAYYGYTF. The CDR3 DNA sequence: TGTGCCAGCAGCTTAGTAGAGGCCTACTATGGCTACACCTTC.

This clone was seen a single time. The chain uses TRBV7-8 and TRBJ2-7, with TRBD1 matching over 7 bases. The CDR3 totals 12 residues. V lost 5 bases to trimming and J lost 9 bases; unmatched junction nucleotides: 7. Looked up from germline, CDR1 is SGHVS and CDR2 is FQNEAQ. CDR3: CASSLTGARQYF. CDR3 coding DNA: TGTGCCAGCAGCCTAACAGGGGCTAGGCAGTACTTC. Full variable domain (outside the CDR3, taken from reference TRBV7-8 and TRBJ2-7): GAGVSQSPRYKVAKRGQDVALRCDPISGHVSLFWYQQALGQGPEFLTYFQNEAQLDKSGLPSDRFFAERPEGSVSTLKIQRTQQEDSAVYLCASSLTGARQYFGPGTRLTVT.

The gene calls are TRBV19 and TRBJ1-3; possible D gene TRBD1, 6 bases. The CDR3 covers 18 residues. Trimming took 4 bases from V and 2 from J, leaving 21 bases between them. In germline, CDR1 is LNHDA, CDR2 SQIVND (reference sequence). CDR3 sequence reads: CASSTGHRLTLTGNTIYF. The CDR3 bases are TGTGCCAGTAGTACGGGACACCGCTTAACCCTGACTGGAAACACCATATATTTT. The full variable domain, its missing parts supplied by reference TRBV19 and TRBJ1-3, is DGGITQSPKYLFRKEGQNVTLSCEQNLNHDAMYWYRQDPGQGLRLIYYSQIVNDFQKGDIAEGYSVSREKKESFPLTVTSAQKNPTAFYLCASSTGHRLTLTGNTIYFGEGSWLTVV.

The chain employs TRBV9 and TRBJ2-7; 7 bases map to TRBD2. Germline trimming cut 10 bases from V and 5 bases from J; bases unmatched to any gene: 9. Germline V gene sequence: CDR1 SGDLS, CDR2 YYNGEE. This CDR3 has 12 amino acids. CDR3 sequence: CAGGGAHDEQYF. The CDR3 nucleotides are TGTGCCGGGGGAGGGGCGCATGACGAGCAGTACTTC.

This clone turned up a few times. V gene TRBV5-1 combines with J gene TRBJ2-7, with TRBD1 identical over 9 bases. The CDR3 length is 17 residues. V shed 0 bases and J 5 bases; nucleotides not matched to a gene: 12. Germline V CDR1 and CDR2: SGHRS, YFSETQ. CDR3 amino acids: CASSLDPTGTGYDEQYF. The CDR3 DNA sequence: TGCGCCAGCAGCTTGGATCCCACCGGGACAGGGTACGACGAGCAGTACTTC.

The J gene is TRBJ1-5, the V gene TRBV5-6; 10 positions match TRBD1. The V and J ends lost 1 base and 0 bases, in that order; junction bases with no gene match: 7. CDR3 length: 18 residues. Germline values: CDR1 SGHDT, CDR2 YYEEEE. CDR3 DNA: TGTGCCAGCAGCTTGCGGACAGGGGGAGAGATTAGCAATCAGCCCCAGCATTTT. Amino acids: CASSLRTGGEISNQPQHF. The full variable domain, with the rest looked up from reference TRBV5-6 and TRBJ1-5, is DAGVTQSPTHLIKTRGQQVTLRCSPKSGHDTVSWYQQALGQGPQFIFQYYEEEERQRGNFPDRFSGHQFPNYSSELNVNALLLGDSALYLCASSLRTGGEISNQPQHFGDGTRLSIL.

V usage is TRBV11-2 and J usage is TRBJ1-5; TRBD1 matches 11 bases. Germline CDR1 and CDR2: SGHAT and FQNNGV. J was trimmed by 5 bases and V by 2 bases; bases with no gene match: 11. There are 18 residues in the CDR3. The CDR3: CASSLLTGTGGKDQPQHF. CDR3 DNA sequence: TGTGCCAGCAGCTTATTAACCGGGACAGGGGGGAAGGATCAGCCCCAGCATTTT.

The chain employs TRBV7-2 and TRBJ2-1, with a tentative D call TRBD2 (6 bases). Germline CDR1 and CDR2: SGHTA and FQGNSA. This CDR3 has 16 residues. Trimming cost V 4 bases and J 0 bases, with 13 bases left between them. The CDR3 sequence: CASSSQAGGSYNEQFF. The CDR3 nucleotides read TGTGCCAGCAGCTCCCAAGCGGGCGGCTCCTACAATGAGCAGTTCTTC.

The V and J genes are TRBV11-2 and TRBJ2-2; 7 nucleotides align to TRBD1. Germline lookup yields CDR1 SGHAT and CDR2 FQNNGV. The CDR3 has 15 residues. Trimming at V came to 0 bases and at J to 4 bases, leaving 2 bases not matched to a gene. CDR3 bases: TGTGCCAGCAGCTTAGACAGGGGGTCCACCGGGGAGCTGTTTTTT. Protein product: CASSLDRGSTGELFF. The complete variable domain, with remaining parts taken from reference TRBV11-2 and TRBJ2-2, reads EAGVAQSPRYKIIEKRQSVAFWCNPISGHATLYWYQQILGQGPKLLIQFQNNGVVDDSQLPKDRFSAERLKGVDSTLKIQPAKLEDSAVYLCASSLDRGSTGELFFGEGSRLTVL.

This sequence joins TRBV27 and TRBJ2-7; D gene uncertain. This CDR3 comprises 13 residues. With 3 bases removed from V and 2 bases from J, the gap between germline ends came to 8 bases. From germline, CDR1 is MNHEY and CDR2 SMNVEV (reference sequence). DNA for the CDR3: TGTGCCAGCAGTTTCCGCCTAACCTACGAGCAGTACTTC. Amino acid sequence: CASSFRLTYEQYF.

V and J are TRBV7-2 and TRBJ1-1, with D maybe TRBD1 (6 bases). Germline values: CDR1 SGHTA, CDR2 FQGNSA. V dropped 5 bases and J dropped 2 bases, with 18 bases sitting between them. The CDR3 extends over 16 amino acids. As DNA, the CDR3 is TGTGCCAGCAGCCTACAGGGTAGAGTAGGTAACACTGAAGCTTTCTTT. Encoded protein: CASSLQGRVGNTEAFF. Together with reference TRBV7-2 and TRBJ1-1, the CDR3 gives the full variable domain: GAGVSQSPSNKVTEKGKDVELRCDPISGHTALYWYRQSLGQGLEFLIYFQGNSAPDKSGLPSDRFSAERTGGSVSTLTIQRTQQEDSAVYLCASSLQGRVGNTEAFFGQGTRLTVV.

This chain joins TRBV6-6 and TRBJ1-5; 8 positions match TRBD1. With V trimmed by 4 bases and J by 0 bases, 5 bases remained unmatched. The length of the CDR3 is 16 residues. Germline V gene data show CDR1 as MNHNY and CDR2 as SVGAGI (reference sequence). The CDR3 is CASSSRTGNSNQPQHF. CDR3 nucleotide sequence: TGTGCCAGCAGTTCCAGGACAGGGAATAGCAATCAGCCCCAGCATTTT.

This clone was found once. J is TRBJ2-5 and V is TRBV5-1, with D possibly TRBD2 on 6 matching bases. This CDR3 comprises 14 residues. The ends were cut back, 2 bases at V and 3 bases at J, with 11 bases in the middle. From germline, CDR1 is SGHRS and CDR2 YFSETQ. CDR3 amino acids: CASSFAGREETQYF. The CDR3 DNA sequence: TGCGCCAGCAGCTTTGCGGGGCGGGAAGAGACCCAGTACTTC.

The chain uses TRBV7-9 and TRBJ2-1; 8 bases align to TRBD2. The J segment lost 8 bases and the V segment lost 6 bases, leaving 12 bases of the junction unmatched. CDR1 SEHNR and CDR2 FQNEAQ come from the germline V gene (reference sequence). The CDR3 consists of 15 residues. The CDR3 bases are TGTGCCAGCAGTGAGCGGAGCGGGGGAGCCCATGAGCAGTTCTTC. Protein: CASSERSGGAHEQFF.

The V gene is TRBV15, the J gene TRBJ1-2; TRBD1 agrees at 7 bases. This CDR3 has 15 amino acids. Germline V gene lookup returns CDR1 LNHNV and CDR2 YYDKDF (reference sequence). Trimming cost V 0 bases and J 4 bases; bases outside gene matches: 5. DNA for the CDR3: TGTGCCACCAGCAGAGAACAGGGGTATGGCTATGGCTACACCTTC. It translates to CATSREQGYGYGYTF.

V gene TRBV13 combines with J gene TRBJ2-1; possible D gene TRBD2, 5 bases. The germline V gene has CDR1 PRHDT and CDR2 FYEKMQ (reference sequence). The CDR3 has 14 amino acids. V was shortened by 4 bases and J by 7 bases, with 14 bases between the two germline ends. The CDR3 loop reads CASSSMLASNEQFF. For the CDR3, the DNA is TGTGCCAGCAGCTCTATGTTAGCGTCAAATGAGCAGTTCTTC.

The V gene is TRBV5-1, the J gene TRBJ2-2; 14 nucleotides line up with TRBD2. Germline CDR1 is SGHRS and CDR2 is YFSETQ. J lost 2 bases, V lost 4 bases, and 7 bases had no gene match. The length of the CDR3 is 18 residues. Written as DNA, the CDR3 is TGCGCCAGCAGCCCCTGGACTAGCGGGGGGACCAACACCGGGGAGCTGTTTTTT. Its protein is CASSPWTSGGTNTGELFF.

The chain couples TRBV2 to TRBJ2-2; D gene ambiguous. This CDR3 contains 13 residues. CDR1 and CDR2 (germline): SNHLY, FYNNEI. V was trimmed by 8 bases and J by 6 bases, leaving 13 bases between them. The CDR3 loop is CASLGRFAGELFF. The CDR3 DNA follows: TGTGCCAGCCTGGGCCGGTTCGCCGGGGAGCTGTTTTTT.

The chain carries TRBV10-3 and TRBJ1-1, with TRBD1 as a possible D gene (6 bases). V lost 4 bases and J 5 bases, leaving 11 bases between the germline ends. The length of the CDR3 is 13 residues. The germline gives CDR1 ENHRY, CDR2 SYGVKD. The CDR3 nucleotides read TGTGCCATCAGTGCGACAGGAAGTACTGAAGCTTTCTTT. Translated: CAISATGSTEAFF.

This rearrangement joins TRBV15 to TRBJ1-1; the D gene is possibly TRBD1 (6 bases). V lost 0 bases and J lost 3, with 11 bases in between. This CDR3 has 15 amino acids. CDR1 and CDR2 (germline): LNHNV, YYDKDF (reference sequence). CDR3 coding DNA: TGTGCCACCAGCAGAGATAGGGGGGGAGACACTGAAGCTTTCTTT. It specifies CATSRDRGGDTEAFF.

As regards this clone: A far larger clone is one nucleotide away, so this likely arose from a read error. The chain joins TRBV4-2 to TRBJ2-7, with 10 nucleotides matching TRBD2. The V and J ends lost 8 bases and 7 bases, in that order; junction bases with no gene match: 14. CDR1 is LGHNA and CDR2 is YNFKEQ in the germline V gene. This CDR3 is 15 amino acids long. CDR3 loop: CASCPTGLARDEQYF. The DNA for the CDR3 is TGTGCCAGCTGCCCAACGGGACTAGCGAGAGATGAGCAGTACTTC.

In this sample, this clone turned up a few times. The genes are TRBV27 and TRBJ1-5; 7 nucleotides line up with TRBD1. The CDR3 length is 15 residues. The germline CDR1 and CDR2 sequences are MNHEY and SMNVEV (reference sequence). V was pared by 2 bases and J by 6 bases, with 7 bases of the junction left unmatched. CDR3 sequence reads: CASSLRQGTGQPQHF. CDR3 nucleotide sequence: TGTGCCAGCAGTTTAAGACAGGGAACCGGTCAGCCCCAGCATTTT.

This CDR3 reads CASSLRPPLLAYNEQFF. For the CDR3, the DNA is TGTGCCAGCAGCCTACGACCTCCACTCCTAGCTTACAATGAGCAGTTCTTC. The genes are TRBV14 and TRBJ2-1; D is possibly TRBD2 (5 bases). The V end was cut by 4 bases, the J end by 4 bases, with 20 bases between. The CDR3 covers 17 residues. Germline V gene sequence: CDR1 SGHDN, CDR2 FVKESK. Complete variable domain (other parts from reference TRBV14 and TRBJ2-1): EAGVTQFPSHSVIEKGQTVTLRCDPISGHDNLYWYRRVMGKEIKFLLHFVKESKQDESGMPNNRFLAERTGGTYSTLKVQPAELEDSGVYFCASSLRPPLLAYNEQFFGPGTRLTVL.

The chain is built from TRBV7-8 and TRBJ1-4, with D maybe TRBD1 (6 bases). Between the trimmed V and J ends, which lost 3 bases and 1 base, there was a span of 12 bases. Germline V gene sequence: CDR1 SGHVS, CDR2 FQNEAQ. This CDR3 is 16 amino acids long. The CDR3 spells CASSFRGIGTNEKLFF. In DNA, the CDR3 is TGTGCCAGCAGCTTCAGGGGCATAGGAACTAATGAAAAACTGTTTTTT.

The chain links TRBV29-1 to TRBJ1-2; 10 bases line up with TRBD1. The J segment lost 8 bases and the V segment lost 5 bases, leaving 8 bases of the junction unmatched. This CDR3 has 13 amino acids. The germline CDR1 and CDR2 sequences are SQVTM and ANQGSEA. For the CDR3, the DNA is TGCAGCGTTACAGACAGGGGGCATGCCGGCTACACCTTC. Encoded protein: CSVTDRGHAGYTF.

V usage is TRBV6-6 and J usage is TRBJ2-1; 7 positions match TRBD2. Trimming took 6 bases from V and 5 from J; bases not matched to a gene: 4. Germline CDR1 is MNHNY and CDR2 is SVGAGI (reference sequence). The length of the CDR3 is 13 residues. CDR3 loop: CASSRGRDNEQFF. DNA for the CDR3: TGTGCCAGCAGCAGAGGGAGGGACAATGAGCAGTTCTTC.

The CDR3 here is CASSYREGASPLHF. CDR3 DNA: TGTGCCAGCAGTTACAGGGAAGGGGCTTCACCCCTCCACTTT. The chain employs TRBV6-5 and TRBJ1-6; the D gene is possibly TRBD1 (5 bases). The CDR3 totals 14 residues. The V end was cut by 2 bases, the J end by 9 bases, with 11 bases between. In germline, CDR1 is MNHEY, CDR2 SVGAGI.

This sequence joins TRBV5-1 and TRBJ1-3; D is perhaps TRBD1 (5 bases). The length of the CDR3 is 13 residues. Trimming removed 3 bases at V and 6 bases at J, with 10 bases between. The germline V gene has CDR1 SGHRS and CDR2 YFSETQ. The CDR3 DNA reads as TGCGCCAGCAGCTCTCAGGGTGAAAACACCATATATTTT. This encodes CASSSQGENTIYF. Full variable domain (missing parts from reference TRBV5-1 and TRBJ1-3): KAGVTQTPRYLIKTRGQQVTLSCSPISGHRSVSWYQQTPGQGLQFLFEYFSETQRNKGNFPGRFSGRQFSNSRSEMNVSTLELGDSALYLCASSSQGENTIYFGEGSWLTVV.